The 16 T cell receptor beta chains below come from one sample, sequenced in a study of OX40 agonist ivuxolimab in advanced cancers. Assay used: immunoSEQ multiplex PCR; TCRdb lists only in-frame clones, some missing. The sample records under 80,000 clones, about 90% being singletons. Specimen: CD4+ or CD8+ T cells sorted from blood, collected in a trial of the OX40 agonist ivuxolimab. Receptor source: an adult with an advanced solid tumor such as melanoma, head and neck, liver or kidney cancer.

The chain links TRBV7-2 to TRBJ1-1; no definite D call. Looked up from germline, CDR1 is SGHTA and CDR2 is FQGNSA. CDR3 length: 15 residues. V lost 0 bases and J lost 0, with 8 bases in between. The CDR3 here is CASSLAITVNTEAFF. CDR3 DNA sequence: TGTGCCAGCAGCTTAGCGATAACCGTGAACACTGAAGCTTTCTTT.

This chain uses TRBV6-6 with TRBJ2-7; 15 nucleotides match TRBD2. The CDR3 is 15 amino acids. Trimming removed 5 bases from V and 7 bases from J; junction bases left unmatched: 6. CDR1 is MNHNY, CDR2 SVGAGI, per germline (reference sequence). The CDR3 DNA sequence: TGTGCCAGCAGTCCAGGACTAGCGGGAGGGTGGGAGCAGTACTTC. Translated: CASSPGLAGGWEQYF.

This chain joins TRBV11-2 and TRBJ2-2, with TRBD1 matching over 7 bases. The CDR3 is 16 residues long. The V and J ends lost 1 base and 3 bases, in that order; junction bases with no gene match: 5. Germline lookup yields CDR1 SGHAT and CDR2 FQNNGV. This CDR3 is CASSLGGQTHTGELFF. DNA of the CDR3: TGTGCCAGCAGCTTAGGGGGACAGACACACACCGGGGAGCTGTTTTTT. Supplemented by reference TRBV11-2 and TRBJ2-2, the full variable domain reads EAGVAQSPRYKIIEKRQSVAFWCNPISGHATLYWYQQILGQGPKLLIQFQNNGVVDDSQLPKDRFSAERLKGVDSTLKIQPAKLEDSAVYLCASSLGGQTHTGELFFGEGSRLTVL.

This clone was recorded only once. Written as DNA, the CDR3 is TGTGCCAGCAGCGAGGGACTAGCGGGAGCTTATGAGCAGTTCTTC. Encoded protein: CASSEGLAGAYEQFF. V and J are TRBV9 and TRBJ2-1; TRBD2 aligns across 14 bases. The germline V gene encodes CDR1 SGDLS and CDR2 YYNGEE. The CDR3 spans 15 residues. V dropped 3 bases and J dropped 8; count of bases not matched to a gene: 4.

This clone has only one observation. V and J are TRBV6-6 and TRBJ2-7; D unresolved. The ends were cut back, 6 bases at V and 6 bases at J, with 12 bases in the middle. The V gene's germline CDR1 is MNHNY and CDR2 SVGAGI (reference sequence). CDR3 size: 12 residues. This CDR3 reads CASSPSKGEQYF. In DNA form, the CDR3 reads TGTGCCAGCAGCCCCTCCAAAGGCGAGCAGTACTTC.

V is TRBV7-3 and J is TRBJ1-1; D is possibly TRBD1 (6 bases). Trimming left V 4 bases short and J 0 bases short, with 6 bases between. The CDR3 totals 13 residues. Germline values: CDR1 SGHTA, CDR2 FQGTGA. CDR3 in DNA: TGTGCCAGCAGCTCAGGGGTGAACACTGAAGCTTTCTTT. This encodes CASSSGVNTEAFF.

In this sample, this clone turned up once. The rearrangement joins TRBV6-9 to TRBJ1-2, with D possibly TRBD1 on 5 matching bases. From germline, CDR1 is MNHGY and CDR2 SVAAGI. Trimming pared 3 bases from V and 7 bases from J, leaving 12 bases between. This CDR3 is 13 amino acids long. CDR3 protein: CASSYDSNSGYTF. CDR3 DNA sequence: TGTGCCAGCAGTTACGACAGTAACAGTGGCTACACCTTC.

The chain carries TRBV2 and TRBJ2-2, with TRBD1 as a possible D gene (6 bases). The germline CDR1 and CDR2 sequences are SNHLY and FYNNEI. This CDR3 comprises 16 residues. V shed 4 bases and J shed 0 bases, with 12 bases lying between them. The CDR3 loop reads CASSVGHLTNTGELFF. CDR3 DNA: TGTGCCAGCAGTGTGGGACACTTGACGAACACCGGGGAGCTGTTTTTT. Full variable domain (remainder filled in from reference TRBV2 and TRBJ2-2): EPEVTQTPSHQVTQMGQEVILRCVPISNHLYFYWYRQILGQKVEFLVSFYNNEISEKSEIFDDQFSVERPDGSNFTLKIRSTKLEDSAMYFCASSVGHLTNTGELFFGEGSRLTVL.

V is TRBV28 and J is TRBJ2-7; TRBD2 aligns across 8 bases. Germline CDR1 reads MDHEN; CDR2 reads SYDVKM. The V segment lost 10 bases and the J segment 0 bases; nucleotides outside the gene matches: 5. The CDR3 has 13 residues. This CDR3 is CATQLADSYEQYF. Written as DNA, the CDR3 is TGTGCCACCCAACTAGCGGACTCCTACGAGCAGTACTTC.

The chain recombines TRBV11-2 with TRBJ1-1; possibly TRBD1 for D (5 bases). The germline CDR1 and CDR2 sequences are SGHAT and FQNNGV. V lost 5 bases, J lost 2 bases, and 15 bases lay in between. The length of the CDR3 is 15 residues. CDR3 nucleotide sequence: TGTGCCAGCAGCCCTCGGTGGGGGGATAACACTGAAGCTTTCTTT. Its protein is CASSPRWGDNTEAFF.

This rearrangement joins TRBV2 to TRBJ2-4; TRBD1 matches 9 bases. This CDR3 comprises 19 residues. Trimming cost V 6 bases and J 2 bases; bases outside gene matches: 17. Germline V gives CDR1 SNHLY, CDR2 FYNNEI. The CDR3 region is CASRRYRDRVQESKNIQYF. As DNA, the CDR3 is TGTGCCAGCAGACGCTACCGGGACAGGGTTCAGGAGTCCAAAAACATTCAGTACTTC.

The chain uses TRBV9 and TRBJ2-5; D not certain. The germline V gene encodes CDR1 SGDLS and CDR2 YYNGEE. The V end lost 0 bases, the J end lost 5 bases, and 14 bases lay between the germline ends. This CDR3 has 15 amino acids. The CDR3 bases are TGTGCCAGCAGCGTAGGTCCCGACGCGGCCGAGACCCAGTACTTC. Residues: CASSVGPDAAETQYF. Looking up the rest from reference TRBV9 and TRBJ2-5 gives the full variable domain: DSGVTQTPKHLITATGQRVTLRCSPRSGDLSVYWYQQSLDQGLQFLIQYYNGEERAKGNILERFSAQQFPDLHSELNLSSLELGDSALYFCASSVGPDAAETQYFGPGTRLLVL.

The chain uses TRBV4-3 and TRBJ1-5; D gene ambiguous. V was cut by 0 bases and J by 6 bases, with 9 bases left in between. Germline V CDR1 and CDR2: LGHNA, YSLEER. This CDR3 contains 14 residues. CDR3 in amino acids: CASSQDLESQPQHF. Here the CDR3 DNA reads TGCGCCAGCAGCCAAGATCTCGAGAGTCAGCCCCAGCATTTT.

The V call is TRBV6-5, the J call TRBJ1-4; D gene unclear. The V gene lost 9 bases and the J gene lost 5 bases, with 13 bases spanning the gap. Germline CDR1 MNHEY, CDR2 SVGAGI. This CDR3 spans 13 amino acids. This CDR3 reads CASGLVRNEKLFF. The CDR3 DNA is TGTGCCAGTGGCCTCGTTCGGAATGAAAAACTGTTTTTT.

This clone was found once. This chain uses TRBV6-1 with TRBJ1-1; D possibly corresponds to TRBD1 (5 bases). CDR1 and CDR2 from the germline V gene are MNHNS and SASEGT. Trimming removed 6 bases at V and 5 bases at J, with 16 bases between. CDR3 size: 14 residues. DNA for the CDR3: TGTGCCAGCAGGTCTCTGGGGGAAAGGACTGAAGCTTTCTTT. Amino acids: CASRSLGERTEAFF.

The V gene is TRBV18, the J gene TRBJ2-7; TRBD2 matches 12 bases. CDR1 and CDR2 from the germline V gene are KGHSH and LQKENI. J lost 4 bases, V lost 3 bases, and 1 base had no gene match. This CDR3 is 14 amino acids long. In nucleotides, the CDR3 is TGTGCCAGCTCACCGACTAGCGGGGGATACGAGCAGTACTTC. This codes for CASSPTSGGYEQYF.